The present entry profiles one TCR beta chain with its context. Its antigen is not identified. This beta chain slipped into a library made for alpha chains as a stray read, so its size is not meaningful. The sample is drawn from a study of spatial heterogeneity in lung cancer. Whole-study findings and limits: The study found that expanded intratumoral alpha and beta TCR counts tracked tumor mutation counts.

MiXCR, run by TCRdb on the 5' RACE reads, gives a single entry per CDR3 protein. The sample lists about 9,600 distinct CDR3 sequences, 10% to 15% occurring once. CDR3 length equals 13 residues. Trimming cost V 4 bases and J 6 bases, with 14 bases left between them. Germline V gene lookup returns CDR1 SGHNT and CDR2 YYREEE (reference sequence). This sample's time point: sample taken at primary tumor resection. This chain joins TRBV5-4 and TRBJ2-7; no reliable D call. This sample comprised lung tumor tissue, obtained at surgery. The sequence derives from a male donor with early-stage non-small cell lung cancer. The DNA of the CDR3 is TGTGCCAGCAGCCTTGAGAACCTCTTCGAGCAGTACTTC. Translation: CASSLENLFEQYF.